This TCR beta chain was recorded in a study of a mutant IDH1 vaccine in newly diagnosed glioma. Time point reported: week 47, end of study. Each dose of the vaccine consisted of 300 ug of mutant IDH1 20-mer peptide, with topical imiquimod. Assay used: immunoSEQ multiplex PCR; TCRdb lists only in-frame clones, some missing. The profile covers approximately 80,000 clones, with around four fifths appearing a single time and about 5.7% taken by the ten largest. In regard to this clone: Its antigen is not identified.

The CDR3 is 15 residues long. The germline gives CDR1 SNHLY, CDR2 FYNNEI. This chain links TRBV2 with TRBJ2-5; 9 bases are a match to TRBD1. The tail of the sequence fits TRBJ2-7 better, so the J call may be wrong. Sequences were derived from PBMCs, sampled from a glioma patient whose treatment included an IDH1 peptide vaccine. This clonotype was sampled from a man aged 35 to 55 with glioma. In DNA, the CDR3 is TGTGCCAGCAGTGCCGCCGGGACAGGGCTCTACGAGCAGTACTTC. It codes for CASSAAGTGLYEQYF.